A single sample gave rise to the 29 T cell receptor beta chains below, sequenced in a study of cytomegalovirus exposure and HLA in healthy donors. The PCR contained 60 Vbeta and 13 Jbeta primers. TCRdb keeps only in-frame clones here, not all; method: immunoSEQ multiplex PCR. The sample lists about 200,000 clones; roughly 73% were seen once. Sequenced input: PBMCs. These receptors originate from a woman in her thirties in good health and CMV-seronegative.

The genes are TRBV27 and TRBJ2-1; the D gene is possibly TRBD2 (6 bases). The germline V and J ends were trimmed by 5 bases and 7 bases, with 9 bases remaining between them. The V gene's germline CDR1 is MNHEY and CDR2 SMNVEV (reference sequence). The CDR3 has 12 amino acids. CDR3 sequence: CASSPGGNEQFF. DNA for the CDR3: TGTGCCAGCAGTCCCGGGGGAAATGAGCAGTTCTTC.

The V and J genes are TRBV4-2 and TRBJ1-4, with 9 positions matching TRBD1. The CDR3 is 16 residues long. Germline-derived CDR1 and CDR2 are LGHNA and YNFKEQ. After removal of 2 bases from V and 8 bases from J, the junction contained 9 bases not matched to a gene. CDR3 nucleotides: TGTGCCAGCAGCCAACCGGACAGGGGAGATATAGAAAAACTGTTTTTT. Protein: CASSQPDRGDIEKLFF.

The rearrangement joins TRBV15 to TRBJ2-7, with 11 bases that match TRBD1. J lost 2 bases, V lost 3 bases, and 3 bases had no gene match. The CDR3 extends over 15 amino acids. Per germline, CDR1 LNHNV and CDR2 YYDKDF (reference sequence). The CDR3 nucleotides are TGTGCCACCAGCAGCCGGGACAGGGGGACCTACGAGCAGTACTTC. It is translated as CATSSRDRGTYEQYF.

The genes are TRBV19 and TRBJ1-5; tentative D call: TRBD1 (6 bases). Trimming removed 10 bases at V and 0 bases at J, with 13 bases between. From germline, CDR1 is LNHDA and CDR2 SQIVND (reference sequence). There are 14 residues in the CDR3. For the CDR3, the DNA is TGTGCCACTACCGGGACACTTAGCAATCAGCCCCAGCATTTT. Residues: CATTGTLSNQPQHF.

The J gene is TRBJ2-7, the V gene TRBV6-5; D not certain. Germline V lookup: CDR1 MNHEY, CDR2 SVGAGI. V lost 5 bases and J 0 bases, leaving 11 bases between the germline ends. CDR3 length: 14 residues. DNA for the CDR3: TGTGCCAGCAGTGTGACGAGGAGCTCCTACGAGCAGTACTTC. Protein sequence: CASSVTRSSYEQYF.

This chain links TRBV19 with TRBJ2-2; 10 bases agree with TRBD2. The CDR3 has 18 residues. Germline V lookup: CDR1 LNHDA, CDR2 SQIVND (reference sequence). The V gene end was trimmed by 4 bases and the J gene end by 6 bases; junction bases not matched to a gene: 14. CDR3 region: CASSTSWTSGYSSGELFF. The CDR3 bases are TGTGCCAGTAGTACTTCGTGGACTAGCGGCTACAGTTCCGGGGAGCTGTTTTTT. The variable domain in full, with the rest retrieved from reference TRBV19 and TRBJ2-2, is DGGITQSPKYLFRKEGQNVTLSCEQNLNHDAMYWYRQDPGQGLRLIYYSQIVNDFQKGDIAEGYSVSREKKESFPLTVTSAQKNPTAFYLCASSTSWTSGYSSGELFFGEGSRLTVL.

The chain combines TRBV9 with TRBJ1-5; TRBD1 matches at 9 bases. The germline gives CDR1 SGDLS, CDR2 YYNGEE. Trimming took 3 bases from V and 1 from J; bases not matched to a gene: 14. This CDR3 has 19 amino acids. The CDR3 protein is CASSGVRDRVLSSNQPQHF. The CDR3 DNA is TGTGCCAGCAGCGGCGTCCGGGACAGGGTTCTATCAAGCAATCAGCCCCAGCATTTT. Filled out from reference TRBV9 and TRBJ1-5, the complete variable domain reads DSGVTQTPKHLITATGQRVTLRCSPRSGDLSVYWYQQSLDQGLQFLIQYYNGEERAKGNILERFSAQQFPDLHSELNLSSLELGDSALYFCASSGVRDRVLSSNQPQHFGDGTRLSIL.

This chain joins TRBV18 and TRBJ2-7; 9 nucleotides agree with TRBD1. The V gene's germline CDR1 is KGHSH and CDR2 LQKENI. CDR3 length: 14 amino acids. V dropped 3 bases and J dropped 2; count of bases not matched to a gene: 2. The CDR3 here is CASSPRQGAYEQYF. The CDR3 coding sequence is TGTGCCAGCTCACCCAGACAGGGGGCCTACGAGCAGTACTTC.

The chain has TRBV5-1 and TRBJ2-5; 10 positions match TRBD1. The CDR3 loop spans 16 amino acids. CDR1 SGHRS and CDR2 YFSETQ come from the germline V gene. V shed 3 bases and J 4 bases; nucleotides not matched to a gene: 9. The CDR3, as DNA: TGCGCCAGCAGCTGGGGATCGACAGGGGGCGGAGAGACCCAGTACTTC. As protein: CASSWGSTGGGETQYF.

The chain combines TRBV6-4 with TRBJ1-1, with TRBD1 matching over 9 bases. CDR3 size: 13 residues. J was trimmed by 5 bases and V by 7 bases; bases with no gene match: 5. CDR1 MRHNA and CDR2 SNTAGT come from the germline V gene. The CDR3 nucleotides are TGTGCCAGCAATGGACAGGGGAGTACTGAAGCTTTCTTT. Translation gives CASNGQGSTEAFF.

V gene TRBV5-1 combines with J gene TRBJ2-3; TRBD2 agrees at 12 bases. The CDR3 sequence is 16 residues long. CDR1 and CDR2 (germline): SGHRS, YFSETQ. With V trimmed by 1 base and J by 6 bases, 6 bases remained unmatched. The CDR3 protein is CASSLLSSGGADTQYF. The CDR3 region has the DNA TGCGCCAGCAGCTTGCTCTCTAGCGGGGGGGCGGATACGCAGTATTTT.

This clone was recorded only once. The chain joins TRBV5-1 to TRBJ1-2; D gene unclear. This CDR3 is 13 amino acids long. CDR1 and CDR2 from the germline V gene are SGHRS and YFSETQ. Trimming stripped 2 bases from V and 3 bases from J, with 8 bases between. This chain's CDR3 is CASSLDSDYGYTF. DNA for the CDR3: TGCGCCAGCAGCTTAGATTCGGACTATGGCTACACCTTC.

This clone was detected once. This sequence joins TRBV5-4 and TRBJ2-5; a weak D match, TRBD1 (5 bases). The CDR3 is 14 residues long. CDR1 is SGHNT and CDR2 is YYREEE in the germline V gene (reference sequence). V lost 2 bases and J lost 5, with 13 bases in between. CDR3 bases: TGTGCCAGCAGCTTTAAGGGGTCAGGGGAGACCCAGTACTTC. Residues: CASSFKGSGETQYF.

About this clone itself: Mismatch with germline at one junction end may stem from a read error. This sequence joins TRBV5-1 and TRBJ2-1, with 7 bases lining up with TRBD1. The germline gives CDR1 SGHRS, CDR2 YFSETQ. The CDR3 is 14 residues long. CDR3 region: CASTRQGSYNEQLF. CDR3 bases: TGCGCCAGTACTAGACAGGGCTCATACAATGAGCAGCTCTTC.

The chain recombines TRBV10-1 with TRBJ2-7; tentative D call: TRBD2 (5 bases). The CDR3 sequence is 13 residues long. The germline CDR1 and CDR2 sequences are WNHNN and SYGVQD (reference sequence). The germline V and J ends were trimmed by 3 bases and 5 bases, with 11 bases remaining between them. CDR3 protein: CASSEPGLNEQYF. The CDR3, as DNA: TGCGCCAGCAGTGAACCGGGATTGAACGAGCAGTACTTC.

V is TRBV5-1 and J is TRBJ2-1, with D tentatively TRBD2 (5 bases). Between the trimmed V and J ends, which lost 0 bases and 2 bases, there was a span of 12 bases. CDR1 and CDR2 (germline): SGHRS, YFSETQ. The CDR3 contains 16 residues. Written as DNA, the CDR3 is TGCGCCAGCAGCTTGGTAGCGAGGCAAGCCTACAATGAGCAGTTCTTC. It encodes CASSLVARQAYNEQFF.

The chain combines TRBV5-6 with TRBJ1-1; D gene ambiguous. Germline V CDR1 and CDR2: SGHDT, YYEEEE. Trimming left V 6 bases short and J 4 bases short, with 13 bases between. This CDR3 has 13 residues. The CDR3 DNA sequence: TGTGCCAGCACCCTAGGAGGGCCCACTGAAGCTTTCTTT. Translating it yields CASTLGGPTEAFF.

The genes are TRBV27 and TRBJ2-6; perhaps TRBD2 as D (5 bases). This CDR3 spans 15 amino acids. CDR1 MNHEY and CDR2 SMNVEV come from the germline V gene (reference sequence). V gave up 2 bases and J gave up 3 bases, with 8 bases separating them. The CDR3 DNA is TGTGCCAGCAGTTTAGTCGGGAATGGGGCCAACGTCCTGACTTTC. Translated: CASSLVGNGANVLTF. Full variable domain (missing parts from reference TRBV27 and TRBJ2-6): EAQVTQNPRYLITVTGKKLTVTCSQNMNHEYMSWYRQDPGLGLRQIYYSMNVEVTDKGDVPEGYKVSRKEKRNFPLILESPSPNQTSLYFCASSLVGNGANVLTFGAGSRLTVL.

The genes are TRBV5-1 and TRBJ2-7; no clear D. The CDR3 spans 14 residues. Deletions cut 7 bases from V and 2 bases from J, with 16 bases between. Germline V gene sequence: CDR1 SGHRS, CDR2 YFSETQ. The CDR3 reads CASSLSVLTYEQYF. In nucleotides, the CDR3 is TGCGCCAGCTCACTCTCTGTACTAACCTACGAGCAGTACTTC.

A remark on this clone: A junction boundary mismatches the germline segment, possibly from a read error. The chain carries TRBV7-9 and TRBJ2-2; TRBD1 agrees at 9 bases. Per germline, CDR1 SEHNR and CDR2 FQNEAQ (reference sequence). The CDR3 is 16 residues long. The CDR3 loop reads CSSSRPGQGNTGELFF. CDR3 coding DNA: TGTTCCAGCAGCAGACCGGGACAGGGAAACACCGGGGAGCTGTTTTTT. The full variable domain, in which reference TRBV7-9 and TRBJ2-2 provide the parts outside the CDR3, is DTGVSQNPRHKITKRGQNVTFRCDPISEHNRLYWYRQTLGQGPEFLTYFQNEAQLEKSRLLSDRFSAERPKGSFSTLEIQRTEQGDSAMYLCSSSRPGQGNTGELFFGEGSRLTVL.

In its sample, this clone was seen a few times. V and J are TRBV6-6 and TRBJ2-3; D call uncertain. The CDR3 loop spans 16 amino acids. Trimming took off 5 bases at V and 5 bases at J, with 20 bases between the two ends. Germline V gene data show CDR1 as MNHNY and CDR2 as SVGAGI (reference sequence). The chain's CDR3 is CASSGRQAARIDTQYF. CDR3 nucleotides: TGTGCCAGCAGTGGCAGGCAGGCCGCCCGTATAGATACGCAGTATTTT.

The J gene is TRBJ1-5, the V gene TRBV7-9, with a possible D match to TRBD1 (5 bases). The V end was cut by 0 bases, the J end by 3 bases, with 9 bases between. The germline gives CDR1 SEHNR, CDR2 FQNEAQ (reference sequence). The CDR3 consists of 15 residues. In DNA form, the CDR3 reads TGTGCCAGCAGCTTAGCGGGCAGGGACAATCAGCCCCAGCATTTT. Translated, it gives CASSLAGRDNQPQHF. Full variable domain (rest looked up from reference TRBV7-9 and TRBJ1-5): DTGVSQNPRHKITKRGQNVTFRCDPISEHNRLYWYRQTLGQGPEFLTYFQNEAQLEKSRLLSDRFSAERPKGSFSTLEIQRTEQGDSAMYLCASSLAGRDNQPQHFGDGTRLSIL.

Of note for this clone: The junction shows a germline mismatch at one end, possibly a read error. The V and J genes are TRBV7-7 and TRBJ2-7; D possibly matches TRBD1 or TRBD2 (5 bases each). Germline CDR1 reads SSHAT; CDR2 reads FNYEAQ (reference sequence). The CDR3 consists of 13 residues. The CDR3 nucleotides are TGTGCTAGCAGCTTAGAGGGGTTTGGCGAGCAGTACTTC. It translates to CASSLEGFGEQYF.

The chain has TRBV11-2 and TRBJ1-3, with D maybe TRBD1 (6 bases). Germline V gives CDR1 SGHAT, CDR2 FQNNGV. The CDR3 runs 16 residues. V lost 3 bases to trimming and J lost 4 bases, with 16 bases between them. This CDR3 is CASSFSGAQYGNTIYF. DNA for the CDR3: TGTGCCAGCAGCTTTTCAGGGGCCCAATACGGAAACACCATATATTTT.

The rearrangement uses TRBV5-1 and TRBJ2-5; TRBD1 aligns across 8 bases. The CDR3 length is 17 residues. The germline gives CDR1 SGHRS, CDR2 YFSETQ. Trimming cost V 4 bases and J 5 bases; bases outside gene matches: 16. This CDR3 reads CASSRLKRGQGQETQYF. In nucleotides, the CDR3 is TGCGCCAGCAGCCGCCTTAAAAGAGGACAGGGACAGGAGACCCAGTACTTC.

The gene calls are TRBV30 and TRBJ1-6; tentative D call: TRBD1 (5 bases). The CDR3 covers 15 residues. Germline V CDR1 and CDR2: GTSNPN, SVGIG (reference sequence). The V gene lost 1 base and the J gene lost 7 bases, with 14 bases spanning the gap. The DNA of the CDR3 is TGTGCCTGGAGTGCGGGGGACTGGCGGAATTCACCCCTCCACTTT. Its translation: CAWSAGDWRNSPLHF.

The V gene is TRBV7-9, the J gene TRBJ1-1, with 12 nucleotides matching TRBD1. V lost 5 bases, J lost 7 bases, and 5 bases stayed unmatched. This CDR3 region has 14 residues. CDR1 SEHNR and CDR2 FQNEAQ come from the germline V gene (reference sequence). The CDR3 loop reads CASSEGQGAHEAFF. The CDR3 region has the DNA TGTGCCAGCAGCGAGGGACAGGGGGCTCATGAAGCTTTCTTT.

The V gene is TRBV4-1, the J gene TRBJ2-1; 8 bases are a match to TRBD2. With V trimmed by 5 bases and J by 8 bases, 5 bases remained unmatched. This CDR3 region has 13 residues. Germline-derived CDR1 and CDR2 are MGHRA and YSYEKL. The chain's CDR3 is CASSLTSVYEQFF. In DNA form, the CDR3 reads TGCGCCAGCAGCTTGACTAGCGTTTATGAGCAGTTCTTC.

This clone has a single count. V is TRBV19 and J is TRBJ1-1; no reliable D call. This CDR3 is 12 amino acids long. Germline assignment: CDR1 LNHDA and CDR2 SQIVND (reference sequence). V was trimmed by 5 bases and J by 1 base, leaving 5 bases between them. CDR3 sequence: CASSLSNTEAFF. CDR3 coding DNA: TGTGCCAGTAGTCTGTCGAACACTGAAGCTTTCTTT.